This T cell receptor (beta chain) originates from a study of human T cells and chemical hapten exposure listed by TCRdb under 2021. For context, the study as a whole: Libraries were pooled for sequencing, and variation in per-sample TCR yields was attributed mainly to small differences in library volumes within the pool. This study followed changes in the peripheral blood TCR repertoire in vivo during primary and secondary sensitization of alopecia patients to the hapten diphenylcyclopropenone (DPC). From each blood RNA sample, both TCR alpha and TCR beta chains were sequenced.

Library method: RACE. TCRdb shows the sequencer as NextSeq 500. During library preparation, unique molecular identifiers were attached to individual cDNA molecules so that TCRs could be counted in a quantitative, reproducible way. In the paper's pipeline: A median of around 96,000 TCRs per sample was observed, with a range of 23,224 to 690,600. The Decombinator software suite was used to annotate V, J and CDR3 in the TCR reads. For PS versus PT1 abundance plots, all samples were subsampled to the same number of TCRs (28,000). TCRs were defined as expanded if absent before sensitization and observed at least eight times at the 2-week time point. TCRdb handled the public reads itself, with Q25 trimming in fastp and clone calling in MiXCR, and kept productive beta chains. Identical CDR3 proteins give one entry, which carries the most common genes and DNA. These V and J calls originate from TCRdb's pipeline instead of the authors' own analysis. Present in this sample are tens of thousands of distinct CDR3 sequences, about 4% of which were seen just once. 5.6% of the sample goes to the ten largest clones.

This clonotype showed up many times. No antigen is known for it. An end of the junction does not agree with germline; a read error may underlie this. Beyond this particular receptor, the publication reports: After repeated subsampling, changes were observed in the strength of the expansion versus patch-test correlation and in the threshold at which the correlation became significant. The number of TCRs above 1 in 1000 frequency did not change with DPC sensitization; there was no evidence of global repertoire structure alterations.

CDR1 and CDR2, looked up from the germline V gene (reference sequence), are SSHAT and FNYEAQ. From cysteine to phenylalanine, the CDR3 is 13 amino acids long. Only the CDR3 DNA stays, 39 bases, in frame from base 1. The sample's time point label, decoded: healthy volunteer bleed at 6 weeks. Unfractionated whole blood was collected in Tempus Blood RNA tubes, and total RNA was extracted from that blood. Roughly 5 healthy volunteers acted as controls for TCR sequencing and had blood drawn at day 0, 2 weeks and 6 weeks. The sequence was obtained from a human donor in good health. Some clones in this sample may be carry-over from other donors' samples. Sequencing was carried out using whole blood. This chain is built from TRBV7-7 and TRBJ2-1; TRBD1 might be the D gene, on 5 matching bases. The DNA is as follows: TGTGCTAGCAGCCCCCAGGGTTACAATGAGCAGTTCTTC. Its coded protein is CASSPQGYNEQFF.